Below are 28 T cell receptor beta chains sequenced from a single sample in a study of cytomegalovirus exposure and HLA in healthy donors (dated by TCRdb to about 2017). Library generation was performed with the immunoSEQ multiplex PCR assay. For the multiplex PCR, a mixture combining 60 forward primers for TCR Vbeta segments and 13 reverse primers for TCR Jbeta segments was used. In TCRdb, the immuneACCESS table is reduced to in-frame sequences with V and J assigned. These tables do not hold every clone; where another copy was compared, an unresolved V gene accounts for under half, and the others remain unexplained. The sample contains some 110,000 clones, 9.5% to 13% of them found a single time. The leading ten clones occupy 5.5% to 7.5% of the sample. Sequences were obtained from PBMCs. These receptor sequences come from a man aged 35 to 55 in good health and CMV-seropositive.

The rearrangement uses TRBV15 and TRBJ2-2; 9 bases line up with TRBD1. V shed 2 bases, J shed 7 bases, and the junction held 5 bases outside the gene matches. The CDR3 is 15 amino acids. CDR1 is LNHNV and CDR2 is YYDKDF in the germline V gene (reference sequence). The CDR3 is CATSRPGTGNGELFF. The DNA for the CDR3 is TGTGCCACCAGCAGACCCGGGACAGGGAACGGGGAGCTGTTTTTT.

This chain joins TRBV6-5 and TRBJ2-5, with a weak D call TRBD2 (7 bases). The CDR3 length is 14 residues. In germline, CDR1 is MNHEY, CDR2 SVGAGI. The V end was cut by 5 bases, the J end by 7 bases, with 17 bases between. The CDR3 loop reads CASSNPGGRGTQYF. The DNA for the CDR3 is TGTGCCAGCAGTAACCCCGGGGGGCGAGGGACCCAGTACTTC.

This clone showed up just a few times. The chain couples TRBV29-1 to TRBJ2-7, with D possibly TRBD1 on 6 matching bases. This CDR3 is built from 13 residues. Deletions cut 6 bases from V and 0 bases from J, with 12 bases between. Germline CDR1 SQVTM, CDR2 ANQGSEA. DNA of the CDR3: TGCAGCGTCCTCCGGACAGACTCCTACGAGCAGTACTTC. Encoded protein: CSVLRTDSYEQYF.

With regard to this clone: The sample carries other DNA sequences with the same CDR3. V gene TRBV6-5 combines with J gene TRBJ2-3, with TRBD2 as a possible D gene (5 bases). Germline loops: CDR1 MNHEY, CDR2 SVGAGI. The V end lost 6 bases, the J end lost 0 bases, and 7 bases lay between the germline ends. The CDR3 runs to 13 residues. CDR3 loop: CASRRVSTDTQYF. The CDR3 nucleotides read TGTGCCAGCAGGCGGGTTAGCACAGATACGCAGTATTTT.

This clone was detected a few times. The chain links TRBV7-2 to TRBJ1-3; D is unresolved. The CDR3 extends over 13 amino acids. Germline CDR1 is SGHTA and CDR2 is FQGNSA. With 5 bases removed from V and 4 bases from J, the gap between germline ends came to 9 bases. The CDR3 nucleotides are TGTGCCAGCAGCATATATTCCGGAAACACCATATATTTT. Its translation is CASSIYSGNTIYF.

The CDR3 DNA follows: TGTGCCAGCAGATCGGGACAGCTAGAGACCCAGTACTTC. Translating gives CASRSGQLETQYF. V gene TRBV6-5 combines with J gene TRBJ2-5; 7 bases line up with TRBD1. V trimming: 6 bases; J trimming: 4 bases; junction bases outside the gene matches: 5. The CDR3 is made up of 13 amino acids. Germline loops: CDR1 MNHEY, CDR2 SVGAGI.

CDR3 amino acids: CASSKGIALGSNEQFF. For the CDR3, the DNA is TGTGCCAGCAGCAAAGGGATCGCACTGGGGAGCAATGAGCAGTTCTTC. This chain joins TRBV25-1 and TRBJ2-1; the D gene is possibly TRBD2 (5 bases). The V gene's germline CDR1 is MGHDK and CDR2 SYGVNS. This CDR3 is built from 16 residues. With 6 bases removed from V and 6 bases from J, the gap between germline ends came to 21 bases.

The chain couples TRBV15 to TRBJ2-5; maybe TRBD2 (6 bases). The CDR3 covers 15 residues. V was trimmed by 4 bases and J by 5 bases, leaving 17 bases between them. Germline CDR1 is LNHNV and CDR2 is YYDKDF (reference sequence). The CDR3: CATSIRAGWGETQYF. CDR3 DNA sequence: TGTGCCACCAGCATAAGGGCGGGGTGGGGGGAGACCCAGTACTTC.

This clone was seen only a few times. The V call is TRBV7-2, the J call TRBJ2-2; maybe TRBD1 (6 bases). CDR3 length equals 15 residues. V lost 5 bases and J lost 4, with 14 bases in between. Germline assignment: CDR1 SGHTA and CDR2 FQGNSA. The chain's CDR3 is CASSQLSGVTGELFF. The CDR3 region has the DNA TGTGCCAGCAGCCAATTATCAGGGGTCACCGGGGAGCTGTTTTTT.

The chain is built from TRBV11-3 and TRBJ2-1; 7 nucleotides match TRBD2. CDR3 length: 12 amino acids. Germline CDR1 reads SGHNT; CDR2 reads YENEEA. Losses at the gene ends were 5 bases for V and 7 bases for J; bases not matched to a gene: 2. The DNA of the CDR3 is TGTGCCAGCAGCCGTAGCGGGAATGAGCAGTTCTTC. This codes for CASSRSGNEQFF. The whole variable domain, remainder taken from reference TRBV11-3 and TRBJ2-1, is EAGVVQSPRYKIIEKKQPVAFWCNPISGHNTLYWYLQNLGQGPELLIRYENEEAVDDSQLPKDRFSAERLKGVDSTLKIQPAELGDSAVYLCASSRSGNEQFFGPGTRLTVL.

This clone was seen only a few times. The gene calls are TRBV7-8 and TRBJ2-2; D call uncertain. Germline V gene sequence: CDR1 SGHVS, CDR2 FQNEAQ. V lost 5 bases, J lost 1 base, and 11 bases lay in between. The CDR3 length is 15 residues. The CDR3 protein is CASSLLQKNTGELFF. The CDR3 DNA reads TGTGCCAGCAGCCTCCTGCAGAAGAACACCGGGGAGCTGTTTTTT.

This chain uses TRBV4-3 with TRBJ2-7; 9 nucleotides align to TRBD1. J lost 3 bases, V lost 1 base, and 4 bases had no gene match. Germline loops: CDR1 LGHNA, CDR2 YSLEER. CDR3 size: 15 residues. The CDR3 sequence: CASSQAGTGSYEQYF. The DNA for the CDR3 is TGCGCCAGCAGCCAAGCCGGGACAGGGAGCTACGAGCAGTACTTC.

A few counts support this clone. The V call is TRBV5-4, the J call TRBJ2-2; a weak D match, TRBD2 (6 bases). This CDR3 is built from 16 residues. From germline, CDR1 is SGHNT and CDR2 YYREEE (reference sequence). Trimming stripped 1 base from V and 7 bases from J, with 17 bases between. The CDR3 nucleotides are TGTGCCAGCAGCTTGTGGGGACTGAGGGGCGGCGGGGAGCTGTTTTTT. Translating gives CASSLWGLRGGGELFF.

The chain uses TRBV9 and TRBJ2-7; 10 bases line up with TRBD1. CDR3 length equals 16 residues. Germline CDR1 reads SGDLS; CDR2 reads YYNGEE. J gave up 5 bases and V 4 bases, and 12 bases lay outside the gene matches. The CDR3 here is CASSLRGQGGEDEQYF. Here the CDR3 DNA reads TGTGCCAGCAGCCTTAGAGGACAGGGGGGAGAAGACGAGCAGTACTTC.

This clone was seen a few times. J is TRBJ1-4 and V is TRBV6-5; D remains ambiguous. From germline, CDR1 is MNHEY and CDR2 SVGAGI. V lost 6 bases to trimming and J lost 4 bases, with 15 bases between them. This CDR3 has 15 residues. As DNA, the CDR3 is TGTGCCAGCAGAACCGGACTCAGCGTTAATGAAAAACTGTTTTTT. Protein product: CASRTGLSVNEKLFF.

The CDR3 nucleotides are TGTGCCAGCAGTGTCGGTGGGGCTTTGGATACGCAGTATTTT. This gives the protein CASSVGGALDTQYF. V is TRBV6-1 and J is TRBJ2-3; possible D gene TRBD1, 5 bases. Trimming pared 4 bases from V and 6 bases from J, leaving 14 bases between. Looked up from germline, CDR1 is MNHNS and CDR2 is SASEGT. This CDR3 region has 14 residues.

V and J are TRBV7-2 and TRBJ2-2; 10 bases align to TRBD2. The CDR3 covers 16 residues. The V gene end was trimmed by 5 bases and the J gene end by 1 base; junction bases not matched to a gene: 4. Germline values: CDR1 SGHTA, CDR2 FQGNSA. CDR3 amino acids: CASSPRTSGNTGELFF. The CDR3 bases are TGTGCCAGCAGCCCCCGGACTAGCGGGAACACCGGGGAGCTGTTTTTT.

This clone was found a few times. A read error may produce the germline difference seen at one junction end. The J gene is TRBJ2-2, the V gene TRBV5-4, with TRBD2 matching over 11 bases. CDR1 and CDR2 (germline): SGHNT, YYREEE (reference sequence). The CDR3 is made up of 17 amino acids. The CDR3 coding sequence is TGTGCCAGCAGCTCCCGGACTAGCGGGTCTACCACCCGGGAGCTGTTTTTT. This codes for CASSSRTSGSTTRELFF.

The chain carries TRBV27 and TRBJ2-7; TRBD1 might be the D (6 bases). Looked up from germline, CDR1 is MNHEY and CDR2 is SMNVEV (reference sequence). Trimming removed 4 bases from V and 3 bases from J, with 10 bases in between. The CDR3 sequence is 13 residues long. DNA of the CDR3: TGTGCCAGCAGTTCCGGACAGAACTACGAGCAGTACTTC. Translation gives CASSSGQNYEQYF.

This clone has a handful of counts. The V gene is TRBV5-4, the J gene TRBJ1-2; D remains ambiguous. The CDR3 sequence is 14 residues long. Trimming stripped 1 base from V and 4 bases from J, with 11 bases between. CDR1 SGHNT and CDR2 YYREEE come from the germline V gene (reference sequence). For the CDR3, the DNA is TGTGCCAGCAGCTTGACCCAGGCAGCCTATGGCTACACCTTC. Its translation: CASSLTQAAYGYTF.

The chain employs TRBV11-2 and TRBJ2-7, with 10 bases identical to TRBD2. Germline values: CDR1 SGHAT, CDR2 FQNNGV. The CDR3 length is 17 residues. V was clipped by 3 bases and J by 2 bases; unmatched bases: 10. The CDR3, as DNA: TGTGCCAGCAGCTTTCCCTATGGACTAGCGGACGCCTACGAGCAGTACTTC. Translated, it gives CASSFPYGLADAYEQYF. Drawing the rest from reference TRBV11-2 and TRBJ2-7, the complete variable domain is EAGVAQSPRYKIIEKRQSVAFWCNPISGHATLYWYQQILGQGPKLLIQFQNNGVVDDSQLPKDRFSAERLKGVDSTLKIQPAKLEDSAVYLCASSFPYGLADAYEQYFGPGTRLTVT.

The chain's CDR3 is CASSQVAHQNTEAFF. The CDR3 nucleotides are TGCGCCAGCAGCCAAGTGGCACACCAGAACACTGAAGCTTTCTTT. J is TRBJ1-1 and V is TRBV4-1; D uncertain. CDR3 size: 15 residues. CDR1 and CDR2 from the germline V gene are MGHRA and YSYEKL. V lost 1 base and J 1 base, leaving 10 bases between the germline ends.

The J gene is TRBJ2-1, the V gene TRBV6-5; 13 bases map to TRBD2. This CDR3 is built from 16 residues. J was trimmed by 8 bases and V by 0 bases; bases with no gene match: 4. Germline CDR1 is MNHEY and CDR2 is SVGAGI. DNA for the CDR3: TGTGCCAGCAGTTACTCCGGACTAGCGGGAGTGCATGAGCAGTTCTTC. It codes for CASSYSGLAGVHEQFF.

The rearrangement links TRBV7-9 to TRBJ2-1; 7 bases align to TRBD2. V was pared by 4 bases and J by 6 bases, with 9 bases of the junction left unmatched. This CDR3 has 15 residues. Germline V CDR1 and CDR2: SEHNR, FQNEAQ (reference sequence). This CDR3 reads CASSYSGSVFNEQFF. The CDR3 bases are TGTGCCAGCAGCTATAGCGGGTCGGTTTTCAATGAGCAGTTCTTC.

V is TRBV9 and J is TRBJ2-1; 8 bases are a match to TRBD1. Germline V gene sequence: CDR1 SGDLS, CDR2 YYNGEE. The V segment lost 0 bases and the J segment 2 bases; nucleotides outside the gene matches: 4. The CDR3 spans 16 residues. The CDR3: CASSVVGQAPYNEQFF. CDR3 in DNA: TGTGCCAGCAGCGTAGTGGGACAGGCACCCTACAATGAGCAGTTCTTC.

V usage is TRBV7-8 and J usage is TRBJ2-1; 8 nucleotides align to TRBD2. This CDR3 has 16 amino acids. V shed 8 bases, J shed 7 bases, and the junction held 16 bases outside the gene matches. Germline loops: CDR1 SGHVS, CDR2 FQNEAQ. DNA for the CDR3: TGTGCCAGCCTCGGCATCGGCGGGAGGATGGGAAATGAGCAGTTCTTC. Translating it yields CASLGIGGRMGNEQFF.

J is TRBJ2-5 and V is TRBV6-1; 8 bases line up with TRBD1. Per the germline V gene, CDR1 is MNHNS and CDR2 is SASEGT. The CDR3 covers 12 residues. J was trimmed by 11 bases and V by 4 bases; bases with no gene match: 6. In DNA, the CDR3 is TGTGCCAGCAGTGGGACAGGGTGGGAGCAGTACTTC. It is translated as CASSGTGWEQYF.

CDR3 sequence: CASTIRTGGLNYEQYF. Written as DNA, the CDR3 is TGTGCCAGCACTATCAGGACAGGAGGACTAAACTACGAGCAGTACTTC. The V gene is TRBV7-9, the J gene TRBJ2-7; a possible D gene is TRBD1 (7 bases). Looked up from germline, CDR1 is SEHNR and CDR2 is FQNEAQ (reference sequence). The CDR3 is 16 residues long. V was shortened by 7 bases and J by 3 bases, with 22 bases between the two germline ends.